This TCR beta chain was observed in a study of shared clonotypes between healthy human individuals (dated by TCRdb to the early 2020s). Describing the broader study: The cohort included three men and a couple of women between 18 and 49 years of age. For each donor, three plates each were used for CD4 naive and CD4 memory, two plates were used for CD8 naive, and one plate was used for CD8 memory. To estimate repertoire size and how much clonotype sharing occurs between individuals, the study deeply sequenced the blood TCR repertoires of five or six healthy adults. To increase sequencing depth and limit assay-specific biases, TCR repertoire library preparation and sequencing were carried out by different laboratories using diverse techniques. Between about 0.8 and 9.5 billion PBMCs per donor were obtained by leukapheresis.

Concerning this clone itself: It has no known antigen specificity. Base qualities are not at hand, and no much larger clone is one base apart.

Using the deep immunoSEQ assay, multiplex PCR amplified TCR CDR3 regions from genomic DNA. For each cell subset, the extracted genomic DNA was distributed evenly across all wells of several immunoSEQ 96-well plates, and each plate served as one replicate. For sorted subsets, each replicate PCR was loaded with approximately 200 ng genomic DNA, equivalent to 30,000 or so T cell genomes. Purified libraries were measured with a Qubit 3.0 fluorometer, size-checked on a Bioanalyzer 2100, and measured again with the KAPA Library Quantification kit. Every immunoSEQ 96-well plate was sequenced on a separate single-read 150-cycle Illumina NextSeq 550 flow cell. As for how the authors treated the data: Because the immunoSEQ output included only junctional sequences and no quality scores, the filtering could not be the same as the filtering used for full-length reads. To assign V/J genes and CDR3, sequences were annotated against IMGT germline references using PyIR, a Python wrapper for IgBLAST v1.9. Any read was removed if the V/J assignment was weak (E-value above 1e-6), the CDR3 was missing, or the read contained stop codons, out-of-frame junctions, or ambiguous translated residues. V3J clonotypes were defined as sequences sharing an identical inferred V gene, J gene, and CDR3 amino acid sequence. Percentage overlap between repertoires was calculated by dividing the number of shared unique clonotypes by the size of the smaller repertoire. RTK rarefaction, the Chao1 estimator, and Recon v2.1 estimates of unobserved clonotypes were used to assess repertoire richness. Generation probabilities were computed with OLGA for all TCRbeta clonotypes obtained by the gDNA method from several donors. TCRdb carries this immuneACCESS record with in-frame sequences only. Its versions omit some clonotypes, under half of them owing to an unresolved V gene in the studies checked, with the rest unexplained. D and trimming come from the DNA, and the V and J calls and clone size come from that table. Here the sample has some 100,000 clones; around 65% occur a single time. Jointly, the top ten make up roughly 24% of the sample.

The CDR1 and CDR2 encoded by the germline V gene (reference sequence) are MNHEY and SMNVEV. The CDR3 runs 16 residues from the cysteine to the phenylalanine. Just CDR3 DNA is preserved here, 48 bases in frame from base 1. The V end gives up 4 bases and the J end 5 bases, leaving 9 bases in the junction not matched to a gene. Summary of the overall study and its limitations: Sharing across a few donors was observed for about 4.8% of naive CD4, under 4% of naive CD8, 2% to 2.5% of memory CD4, and about 0.38% of memory CD8 clonotypes. Because the study included a small number of donors, the genetic and exposure-history diversity represented was limited. Clonotypes shared by all four sorted-subset donors showed higher generation probabilities than non-shared clonotypes. Sampling was limited to blood, and TCR repertoires in tissue likely differ from TCR repertoires in blood. Rarefaction of sorted-subset datasets indicated incomplete sequencing despite the large sequencing depth. Naive subsets generally had larger estimated clonotype richness than memory subsets. Pairwise subsampling led to the expectation that sequencing depth would affect the degree of clonotype sharing among donors.

Donors were healthy HIV-negative adults with no recently reported acute infections or vaccinations. Every donor was a Caucasian adult living in Nashville, Tennessee, USA. CD8 memory samples consisted of magnetically selected CD45RO+ cells combined with CCR7-negative CD45RA+ effector memory (TemRA) cells. Blood was collected by leukapheresis, and PBMCs were isolated by Ficoll-Histopaque density gradient centrifugation and then cryopreserved in liquid nitrogen vapor phase. Purity and quantity of every magnetically sorted T cell population were checked by analytical flow cytometry. Each sorted fraction had its genomic DNA isolated and then quantified by UV absorbance on a Nanodrop 2000c.

This receptor chain uses TRBV27 and TRBJ2-7; the central 12 bases match TRBD2. The sequenced sample consisted of memory CD8+ T cells sorted from blood. The cell subset or site label, read with the paper, signifies: CD45RO+ cells pooled with CCR7-negative TemRA cells. The receptor was isolated from a woman in her thirties in good health. The CDR3 protein: CASSSSGRARWDEQYF. The nucleotide sequence reads TGTGCCAGCAGTTCTAGCGGGAGGGCCAGGTGGGACGAGCAGTACTTC.